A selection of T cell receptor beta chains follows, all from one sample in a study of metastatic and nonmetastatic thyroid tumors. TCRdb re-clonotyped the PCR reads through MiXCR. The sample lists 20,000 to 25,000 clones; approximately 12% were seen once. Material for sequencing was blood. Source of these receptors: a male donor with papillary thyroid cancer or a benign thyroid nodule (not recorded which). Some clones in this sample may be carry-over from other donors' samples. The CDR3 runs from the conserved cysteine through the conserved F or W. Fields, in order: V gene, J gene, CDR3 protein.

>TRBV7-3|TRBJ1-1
CASSPGAGMNTEAFF
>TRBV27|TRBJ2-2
CASTRVAGAPGELFF
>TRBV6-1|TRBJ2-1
CASRRTSGRGNEQFF
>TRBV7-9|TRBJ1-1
CASSRTLEAFF
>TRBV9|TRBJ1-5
CASSVAGTRDQPQHF
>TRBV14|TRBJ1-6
CASSHVGDNSPLHF
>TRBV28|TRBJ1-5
CASSPRGTGGWPQHF
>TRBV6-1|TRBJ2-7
CASSSLRYEQYF
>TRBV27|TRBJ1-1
CASSFLLNTEAFF
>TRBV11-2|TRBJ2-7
CASSSPEEGVAGELYEQYF
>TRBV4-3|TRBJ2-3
CASSRAGIGYTQYF
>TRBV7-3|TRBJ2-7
CASSLSPGTSGSEQYF
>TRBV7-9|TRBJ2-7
CASSRDGTYEQYF
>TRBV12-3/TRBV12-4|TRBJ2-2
CASSQGAGELFF
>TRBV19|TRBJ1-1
CTSTTAGAGMNTEAFF
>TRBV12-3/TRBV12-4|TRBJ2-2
CASSSSSGELFF
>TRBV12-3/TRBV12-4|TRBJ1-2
CASSQGTGYTF
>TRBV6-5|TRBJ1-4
CASSYSKGGEKLFF
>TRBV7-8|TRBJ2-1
CASSYDDEQFF
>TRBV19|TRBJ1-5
CASSITGESNQPQHF
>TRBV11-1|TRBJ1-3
CASSPSGSPGIGNTIYF
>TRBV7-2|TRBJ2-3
CASSLYRGADTQYF
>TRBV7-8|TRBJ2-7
CAIGGVIEQYF
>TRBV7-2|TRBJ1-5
CASSAQQGAVQPQHF
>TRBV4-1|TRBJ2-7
CASSQEPRGSYEQYF
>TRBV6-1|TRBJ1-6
CASSQRQGKYSPLHF
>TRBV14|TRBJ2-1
CASSQLGGTGGGNEQFF
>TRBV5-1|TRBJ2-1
CASSGGLLSSYNEQFF
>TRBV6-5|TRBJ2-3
CASTSTSGSADTHYF
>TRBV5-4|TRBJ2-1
CASSYQLGIGVNEQFF
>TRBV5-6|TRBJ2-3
CASSLVSGRADTQYF
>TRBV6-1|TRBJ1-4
CASSDTGTGRLFF
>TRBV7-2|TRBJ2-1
CASSLGTSGKGDYNEQFF
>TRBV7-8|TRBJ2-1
CASSPGEGVRGGNEQFF
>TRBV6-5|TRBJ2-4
CASSYSRGAGENIQYF
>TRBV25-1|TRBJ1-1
CASSSMPTEAFF
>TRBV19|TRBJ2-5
CASSTHQETQYF
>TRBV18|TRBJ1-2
CASSPKTQNYGYTF
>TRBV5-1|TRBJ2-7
CASSSGPGSSAYEQYF
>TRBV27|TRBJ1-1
CASSLYWDTEAFF
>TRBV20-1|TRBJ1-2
CSAHTGLTSYGYTF
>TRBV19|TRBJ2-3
CASSIQRKSIDTQYF
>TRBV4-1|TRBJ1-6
CASSQQGFGSPLHF
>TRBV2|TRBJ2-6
CASSYIGPNSGANVLTF
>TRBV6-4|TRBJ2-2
CASRIGPGGGELFF
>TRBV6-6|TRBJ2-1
CASSSEGLSGRNEQFF
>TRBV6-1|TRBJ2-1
CASTILAGGYNEQFF
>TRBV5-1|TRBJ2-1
CASSWTSGRNEQFF